This passage covers 7 T cell receptor beta chains from one sample sequenced in a study of T cell responses to AZD1222 COVID-19 vaccine. Using immunoSEQ multiplex PCR, the repertoire was profiled, and TCRdb retains in-frame clones only, with some absent. The sample has some 170,000 clones, approximately 92% seen once. Specimen: peripheral blood, collected 28 days after the second dose of the MenACWY control vaccine. The receptors derive from an adult who received the MenACWY meningococcal vaccine as a control.

The chain has TRBV7-8 and TRBJ1-1, with TRBD1 identical over 7 bases. The CDR3 runs 12 residues. Germline CDR1 and CDR2: SGHVS and FQNEAQ. Trimming at V came to 9 bases and at J to 6 bases, leaving 7 bases not matched to a gene. In nucleotides, the CDR3 is TGTGCCAGTTCACCAGGGGGACCTGAAGCTTTCTTT. Translating gives CASSPGGPEAFF. The entire variable domain, with the rest obtained from reference TRBV7-8 and TRBJ1-1, is as follows: GAGVSQSPRYKVAKRGQDVALRCDPISGHVSLFWYQQALGQGPEFLTYFQNEAQLDKSGLPSDRFFAERPEGSVSTLKIQRTQQEDSAVYLCASSPGGPEAFFGQGTRLTVV.

The chain has TRBV18 and TRBJ2-7; D remains unclear. The CDR3 consists of 12 residues. Germline V gene data show CDR1 as KGHSH and CDR2 as LQKENI. With 5 bases removed from V and 2 bases from J, the gap between germline ends came to 7 bases. For the CDR3, the DNA is TGTGCCAGCTCAACAGCGACCTACGAGCAGTACTTC. It specifies CASSTATYEQYF.

The rearrangement uses TRBV7-9 and TRBJ1-5, with D possibly TRBD1 on 5 matching bases. This CDR3 comprises 15 residues. Germline CDR1 and CDR2: SEHNR and FQNEAQ (reference sequence). Trimming took 4 bases from V and 6 from J, leaving 16 bases between them. The CDR3 loop reads CASSSSLRVGQPQHF. In nucleotides, the CDR3 is TGTGCCAGCAGCTCCAGCCTCAGGGTTGGTCAGCCCCAGCATTTT.

The CDR3 loop is CASSLGRQSHYGYTF. In DNA, the CDR3 is TGTGCCAGCAGCTTGGGGCGACAGTCCCACTATGGCTACACCTTC. The chain uses TRBV5-4 and TRBJ1-2, with D possibly TRBD1 on 5 matching bases. The CDR3 extends over 15 amino acids. V dropped 0 bases and J dropped 3 bases, with 12 bases sitting between them. Germline V gene data show CDR1 as SGHNT and CDR2 as YYREEE (reference sequence). Full variable domain (rest looked up from reference TRBV5-4 and TRBJ1-2): ETGVTQSPTHLIKTRGQQVTLRCSSQSGHNTVSWYQQALGQGPQFIFQYYREEENGRGNFPPRFSGLQFPNYSSELNVNALELDDSALYLCASSLGRQSHYGYTFGSGTRLTVV.

The J gene is TRBJ1-2, the V gene TRBV6-5; the match to TRBD1 covers 9 bases. Germline CDR1 reads MNHEY; CDR2 reads SVGAGI. V shed 6 bases and J 7 bases; nucleotides not matched to a gene: 9. This CDR3 spans 14 amino acids. CDR3 in amino acids: CASRKPGQGFGYTF. CDR3 in DNA: TGTGCCAGCAGGAAACCGGGACAGGGATTTGGCTACACCTTC.

This chain uses TRBV15 with TRBJ1-2; 8 bases line up with TRBD1. CDR3 length equals 15 residues. CDR1 LNHNV and CDR2 YYDKDF come from the germline V gene (reference sequence). V dropped 1 base and J dropped 2; count of bases not matched to a gene: 3. Written as DNA, the CDR3 is TGTGCCACCAGCAGAGCAGGGGGCGGAAACTATGGCTACACCTTC. Protein sequence: CATSRAGGGNYGYTF.

The rearrangement links TRBV19 to TRBJ2-1; unclear D gene. The CDR3 sequence is 16 residues long. The germline gives CDR1 LNHDA, CDR2 SQIVND (reference sequence). Between the trimmed V and J ends, which lost 3 bases and 6 bases, there was a span of 18 bases. Written as DNA, the CDR3 is TGTGCCAGTAGTATGAGTGGCCAGGTGTTAGGCAATGAGCAGTTCTTC. Encoded protein: CASSMSGQVLGNEQFF. Looking up the rest from reference TRBV19 and TRBJ2-1 gives the full variable domain: DGGITQSPKYLFRKEGQNVTLSCEQNLNHDAMYWYRQDPGQGLRLIYYSQIVNDFQKGDIAEGYSVSREKKESFPLTVTSAQKNPTAFYLCASSMSGQVLGNEQFFGPGTRLTVL.